Below are 21 T cell receptor beta chains sequenced from a single sample in a study of blood T cell repertoires in COVID-19. Profiled with immunoSEQ multiplex PCR; TCRdb holds only in-frame clones, not every one. The sample records about 320,000 clones, around nine tenths being singletons. Sequencing used PBMCs or T cells enriched from blood (not recorded which). The source is a man aged 60 to 75 who had recovered from COVID-19.

This chain joins TRBV5-1 and TRBJ1-1; possibly TRBD1 for D (6 bases). The V and J ends lost 0 bases and 4 bases respectively, with 10 bases between them. There are 14 residues in the CDR3. Germline CDR1 SGHRS, CDR2 YFSETQ. The CDR3, as DNA: TGCGCCAGCAGCTTGGAATTGACAGGCACTGAAGCTTTCTTT. Its translation: CASSLELTGTEAFF.

The chain is built from TRBV19 and TRBJ2-2, with TRBD2 matching 8 bases. CDR3 size: 14 residues. Germline assignment: CDR1 LNHDA and CDR2 SQIVND (reference sequence). The V and J ends lost 6 bases and 3 bases, in that order; junction bases with no gene match: 3. The CDR3 DNA sequence: TGTGCCAGTAGGAGCGGGGGTGACACCGGGGAGCTGTTTTTT. Its translation is CASRSGGDTGELFF.

Written as DNA, the CDR3 is TGTGCCAGCAAAGATACGGGCAATCAGCCCCAGCATTTT. This encodes CASKDTGNQPQHF. The rearrangement links TRBV28 to TRBJ1-5, with D unresolved. Trimming pared 7 bases from V and 2 bases from J, leaving 9 bases between. The CDR3 contains 13 residues. From germline, CDR1 is MDHEN and CDR2 SYDVKM.

The chain couples TRBV5-8 to TRBJ2-7; tentatively, D is TRBD2 (6 bases). Germline V gene lookup returns CDR1 SGHTS and CDR2 YDEGEE. This CDR3 is 13 amino acids long. Deletions cut 6 bases from V and 4 bases from J, with 14 bases between. CDR3: CASTRTRGYEQYF. The CDR3 bases are TGTGCCAGCACCAGAACACGGGGGTACGAGCAGTACTTC.

J is TRBJ2-3 and V is TRBV4-3; D gene unclear. The V gene's germline CDR1 is LGHNA and CDR2 YSLEER. The V end was cut by 5 bases, the J end by 2 bases, with 8 bases between. CDR3 length: 13 residues. This chain's CDR3 is CASSVSHTDTQYF. The DNA of the CDR3 is TGCGCCAGCAGCGTAAGCCACACAGATACGCAGTATTTT.

CDR3 sequence reads: CASSYGRTDTQYF. In DNA form, the CDR3 reads TGTGCCAGCAGTTACGGCCGCACAGATACGCAGTATTTT. J is TRBJ2-3 and V is TRBV6-2 or TRBV6-3, with unresolved D. Germline CDR1 reads MNHEY; CDR2 reads SVGEGT. The CDR3 loop spans 13 amino acids. V was trimmed by 2 bases and J by 1 base, leaving 4 bases between them.

Regarding this clone: Within the sample, other DNA sequences also encode this same CDR3. The rearrangement links TRBV10-3 to TRBJ1-1; 8 bases map to TRBD1. V dropped 4 bases and J dropped 2; count of bases not matched to a gene: 3. Germline V gene lookup returns CDR1 ENHRY and CDR2 SYGVKD. The CDR3 has 14 residues. This CDR3 is CAISAGQGNTEAFF. The CDR3 coding sequence is TGTGCCATCAGTGCCGGACAGGGCAACACTGAAGCTTTCTTT.

The chain links TRBV15 to TRBJ1-2, with no clear D. Trimming took off 5 bases at V and 8 bases at J, with 18 bases between the two ends. The CDR3 extends over 14 amino acids. Germline V gene data show CDR1 as LNHNV and CDR2 as YYDKDF (reference sequence). The CDR3 sequence is CATSLVAPRGGYTF. In DNA, the CDR3 is TGTGCCACCAGCCTCGTGGCCCCCCGAGGGGGCTACACCTTC.

The chain has TRBV4-1 and TRBJ1-2; 7 nucleotides agree with TRBD1. Trimming at V came to 4 bases and at J to 1 base, leaving 6 bases not matched to a gene. Germline lookup yields CDR1 MGHRA and CDR2 YSYEKL. The CDR3 is made up of 15 amino acids. The CDR3 DNA reads as TGCGCCAGCAGCCCTTGGACAGGTGTTAACTATGGCTACACCTTC. Protein sequence: CASSPWTGVNYGYTF.

V is TRBV4-1 and J is TRBJ1-1, with 8 bases lining up with TRBD1. This CDR3 is 18 amino acids long. Trimming cost V 4 bases and J 5 bases; bases outside gene matches: 18. Germline-derived CDR1 and CDR2 are MGHRA and YSYEKL. CDR3 nucleotides: TGCGCCAGCAGCCCACTAGACAGGGGCCGAATGAAGAAAACTGAAGCTTTCTTT. Translating it yields CASSPLDRGRMKKTEAFF.

This chain links TRBV7-9 with TRBJ1-1; D is uncertain. CDR1 is SEHNR and CDR2 is FQNEAQ in the germline V gene (reference sequence). V dropped 1 base and J dropped 4 bases, with 10 bases sitting between them. This CDR3 is 14 amino acids long. The CDR3 reads CASSLVSLTTEAFF. CDR3 in DNA: TGTGCCAGCAGCTTAGTTAGCCTTACCACTGAAGCTTTCTTT.

The J gene is TRBJ2-3, the V gene TRBV7-8; 13 positions match TRBD2. Germline CDR1 SGHVS, CDR2 FQNEAQ. The CDR3 has 16 amino acids. V shed 5 bases and J 6 bases; nucleotides not matched to a gene: 8. CDR3 residues: CASSPRTSGSSDTQYF. The DNA of the CDR3 is TGTGCCAGCAGCCCCCGGACTAGCGGGAGTTCGGATACGCAGTATTTT.

This clone was counted a single time. The chain joins TRBV4-3 to TRBJ1-5, with 7 bases identical to TRBD1. The CDR3 runs to 14 residues. Germline V CDR1 and CDR2: LGHNA, YSLEER. V shed 5 bases, J shed 7 bases, and the junction held 8 bases outside the gene matches. The CDR3 bases are TGCGCCAGCAGCTTAGACAGGGTTGGCCAGCCCCAGCATTTT. Protein: CASSLDRVGQPQHF.

The gene calls are TRBV5-1 and TRBJ1-6; possible D gene TRBD1, 5 bases. CDR3 length: 16 residues. Between the trimmed V and J ends, which lost 4 bases and 4 bases, there was a span of 15 bases. Germline V lookup: CDR1 SGHRS, CDR2 YFSETQ. CDR3 loop: CASSKILTEYNSPLHF. CDR3 DNA sequence: TGCGCCAGCAGCAAAATCCTGACAGAATATAATTCACCCCTCCACTTT. The full variable domain, rest sourced from reference TRBV5-1 and TRBJ1-6, is KAGVTQTPRYLIKTRGQQVTLSCSPISGHRSVSWYQQTPGQGLQFLFEYFSETQRNKGNFPGRFSGRQFSNSRSEMNVSTLELGDSALYLCASSKILTEYNSPLHFGNGTRLTVT.

Only a few counts were recorded for this clone. This chain connects TRBV6-5 to TRBJ2-1; 8 bases align to TRBD2. The CDR3 covers 16 residues. In germline, CDR1 is MNHEY, CDR2 SVGAGI. The ends lost 0 bases at V and 0 bases at J; junction bases unmatched: 1. The CDR3 spells CASSYSGTSSYNEQFF. The CDR3 DNA reads as TGTGCCAGCAGTTACTCCGGGACTAGCTCCTACAATGAGCAGTTCTTC.

V gene TRBV5-5 combines with J gene TRBJ2-5, with 8 bases fitting TRBD1. The CDR3 sequence is 15 residues long. Germline V gene sequence: CDR1 SGHKS, CDR2 YYEKEE (reference sequence). V was pared by 4 bases and J by 3 bases, with 8 bases of the junction left unmatched. CDR3 coding DNA: TGTGCCAGCAGCCCTCAGCCGGACAGGGAAGAGACCCAGTACTTC. This encodes CASSPQPDREETQYF.

The gene calls are TRBV5-4 and TRBJ1-6; D possibly corresponds to TRBD1 (6 bases). V gave up 4 bases and J gave up 14 bases, with 22 bases separating them. CDR3 length: 15 residues. Germline values: CDR1 SGHNT, CDR2 YYREEE (reference sequence). The DNA for the CDR3 is TGTGCCAGCAGCCCGTACAGGGCCCAGGGGTTCGCCCTCCACTTT. This codes for CASSPYRAQGFALHF.

The chain is built from TRBV27 and TRBJ2-1; 7 bases line up with TRBD1. Germline loops: CDR1 MNHEY, CDR2 SMNVEV (reference sequence). The ends lost 7 bases at V and 4 bases at J; junction bases unmatched: 7. This CDR3 has 14 amino acids. CDR3 bases: TGTGCCAGCACCCGACAGGGCGCTTACAATGAGCAGTTCTTC. Translated, it gives CASTRQGAYNEQFF.

This clone has at least ten counts. The chain joins TRBV5-6 to TRBJ2-2; the D gene is possibly TRBD1 (6 bases). Germline loops: CDR1 SGHDT, CDR2 YYEEEE. The V gene lost 5 bases and the J gene lost 0 bases, with 8 bases spanning the gap. The CDR3 length is 14 residues. The CDR3 sequence: CASRSGANTGELFF. Here the CDR3 DNA reads TGTGCCAGCAGGTCAGGGGCGAACACCGGGGAGCTGTTTTTT.

This clone was seen just once. The rearrangement uses TRBV12-3 or TRBV12-4 and TRBJ1-2; possibly TRBD1 for D (6 bases). The CDR3 is 13 residues long. V was cut by 3 bases and J by 7 bases, with 12 bases left in between. For the CDR3, the DNA is TGTGCCAGCAGTTTGGCGGGGGCGTTTGGCTACACCTTC. Translating it yields CASSLAGAFGYTF.

V is TRBV7-9 and J is TRBJ1-6; tentative D call: TRBD1 (5 bases). Per the germline V gene, CDR1 is SEHNR and CDR2 is FQNEAQ (reference sequence). This CDR3 comprises 14 residues. The V end lost 1 base, the J end lost 8 bases, and 9 bases lay between the germline ends. The CDR3 coding sequence is TGTGCCAGCAGCTTAGTATTAGGGGATTCACCCCTCCACTTT. Protein sequence: CASSLVLGDSPLHF.